This TCR beta chain was sequenced for a study of OX40 agonist ivuxolimab in advanced cancers. Study-wide findings and caveats: Expanded peripheral T-cell antigen specificity went undetermined. Clones of CD4+ and CD8+ blood T cells grew by week 6 at doses of 0.1 to 3.0 mg/kg. Partial responders treated at 0.1-3.0 mg/kg exhibited clonal expansion among the lowest measured.

For this clone: As yet, its antigen is unknown.

Between the trimmed V and J ends, which lost 5 bases and 12 bases, there was a span of 15 bases. This CDR3 spans 12 amino acids. Looked up from germline, CDR1 is SGHVS and CDR2 is FNYEAQ. Only in-frame clones appear in the TCRdb table, and some are missing; sequencing was by immunoSEQ multiplex PCR. Of about 86,000 clones in the sample, about 90% were seen once. The chain is built from TRBV7-6 and TRBJ2-3; weak D call: TRBD2 (6 bases). The receptor was isolated from an adult with an advanced solid tumor such as melanoma, head and neck, liver or kidney cancer. The specimen was CD4+ or CD8+ T cells sorted from blood, collected in a trial of the OX40 agonist ivuxolimab. The CDR3 loop is CASSPGTAFQYF. CDR3 bases: TGTGCCAGCAGCCCCGGGACTGCGTTTCAGTATTTT.